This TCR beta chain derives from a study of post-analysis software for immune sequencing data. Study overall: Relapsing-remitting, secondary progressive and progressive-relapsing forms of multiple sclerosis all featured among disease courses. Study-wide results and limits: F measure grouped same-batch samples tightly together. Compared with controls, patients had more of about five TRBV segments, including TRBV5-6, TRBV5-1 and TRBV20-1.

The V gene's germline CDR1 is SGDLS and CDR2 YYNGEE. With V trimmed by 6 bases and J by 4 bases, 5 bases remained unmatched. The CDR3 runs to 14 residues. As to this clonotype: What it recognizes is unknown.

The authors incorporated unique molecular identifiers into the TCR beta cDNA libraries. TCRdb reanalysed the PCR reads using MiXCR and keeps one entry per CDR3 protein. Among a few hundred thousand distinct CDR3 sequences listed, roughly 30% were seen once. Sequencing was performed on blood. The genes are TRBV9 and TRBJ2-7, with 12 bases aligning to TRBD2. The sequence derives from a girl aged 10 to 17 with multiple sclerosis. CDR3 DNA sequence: TGTGCCAGCAACCTAGCGGGGGGGCCGTACGAGCAGTACTTC. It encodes CASNLAGGPYEQYF.